This TCR beta chain was obtained from a study of control samples from healthy donors and cancer patients. Method: immunoSEQ multiplex PCR; TCRdb's copy keeps in-frame clones and lacks some. The repertoire holds tens of thousands of clones, about 90% seen once, with over 3.5% in the top ten. With 8 bases clipped from V and 2 bases from J, the junction kept 10 bases outside the gene matches. CDR1 is LGHDT, CDR2 YNNKEL, per germline (reference sequence). The CDR3 covers 15 residues. The origin of this receptor is a woman between 50 and 59 years old in good health. The V and J genes are TRBV3-1 (or the pseudogene TRBV3-2) and TRBJ2-7; 9 bases are shared with TRBD1. Material for sequencing was blood. The CDR3 sequence: CASGMPGQGTYEQYF. DNA of the CDR3: TGTGCCAGCGGGATGCCGGGACAGGGAACCTACGAGCAGTACTTC.